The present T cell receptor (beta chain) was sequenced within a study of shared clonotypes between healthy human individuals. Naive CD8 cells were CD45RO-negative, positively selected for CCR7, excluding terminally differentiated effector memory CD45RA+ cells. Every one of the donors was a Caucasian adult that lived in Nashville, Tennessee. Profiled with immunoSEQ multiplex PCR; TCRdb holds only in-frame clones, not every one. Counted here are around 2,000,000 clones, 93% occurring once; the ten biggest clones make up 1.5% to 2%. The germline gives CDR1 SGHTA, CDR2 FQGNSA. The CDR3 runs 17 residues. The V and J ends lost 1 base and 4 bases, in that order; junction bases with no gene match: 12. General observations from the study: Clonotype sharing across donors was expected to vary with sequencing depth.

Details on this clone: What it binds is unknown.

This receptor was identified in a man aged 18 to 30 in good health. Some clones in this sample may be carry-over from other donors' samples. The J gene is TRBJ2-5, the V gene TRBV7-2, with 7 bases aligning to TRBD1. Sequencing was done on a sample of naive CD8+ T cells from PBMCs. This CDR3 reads CASSLGHKLQGRETQYF. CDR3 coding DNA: TGTGCCAGCAGCTTAGGCCACAAACTACAGGGGAGAGAGACCCAGTACTTC.